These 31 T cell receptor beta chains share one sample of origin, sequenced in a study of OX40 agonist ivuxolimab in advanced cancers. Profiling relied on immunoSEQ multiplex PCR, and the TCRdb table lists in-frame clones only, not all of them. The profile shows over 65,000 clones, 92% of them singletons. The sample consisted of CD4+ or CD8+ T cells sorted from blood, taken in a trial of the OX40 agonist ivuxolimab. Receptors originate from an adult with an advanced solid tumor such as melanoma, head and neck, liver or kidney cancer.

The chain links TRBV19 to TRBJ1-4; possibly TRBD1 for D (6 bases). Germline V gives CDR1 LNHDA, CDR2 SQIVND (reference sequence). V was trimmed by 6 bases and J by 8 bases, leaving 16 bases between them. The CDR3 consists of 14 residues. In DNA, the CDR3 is TGTGCCAGTAGCCTTGAGAGGGGGAACGAAAAACTGTTTTTT. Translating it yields CASSLERGNEKLFF.

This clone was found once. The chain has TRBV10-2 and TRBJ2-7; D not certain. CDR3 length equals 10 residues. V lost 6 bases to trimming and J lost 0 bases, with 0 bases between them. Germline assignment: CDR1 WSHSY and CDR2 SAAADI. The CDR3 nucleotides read TGCGCCAGCAGCTCCTACGAGCAGTACTTC. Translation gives CASSSYEQYF.

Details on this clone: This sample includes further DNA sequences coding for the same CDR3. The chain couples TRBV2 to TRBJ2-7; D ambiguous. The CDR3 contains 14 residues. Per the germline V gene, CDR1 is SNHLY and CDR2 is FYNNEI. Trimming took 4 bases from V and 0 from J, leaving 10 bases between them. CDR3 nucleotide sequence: TGTGCCAGCAGTGTCAAGGGTTTCTCCTACGAGCAGTACTTC. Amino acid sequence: CASSVKGFSYEQYF. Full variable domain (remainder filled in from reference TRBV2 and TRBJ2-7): EPEVTQTPSHQVTQMGQEVILRCVPISNHLYFYWYRQILGQKVEFLVSFYNNEISEKSEIFDDQFSVERPDGSNFTLKIRSTKLEDSAMYFCASSVKGFSYEQYFGPGTRLTVT.

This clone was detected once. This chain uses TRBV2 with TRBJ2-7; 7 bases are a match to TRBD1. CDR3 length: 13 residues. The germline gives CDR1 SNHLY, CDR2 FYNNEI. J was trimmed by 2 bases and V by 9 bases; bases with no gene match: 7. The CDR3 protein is CARGAQGAYEQYF. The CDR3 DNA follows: TGTGCCAGAGGGGCCCAGGGGGCCTACGAGCAGTACTTC.

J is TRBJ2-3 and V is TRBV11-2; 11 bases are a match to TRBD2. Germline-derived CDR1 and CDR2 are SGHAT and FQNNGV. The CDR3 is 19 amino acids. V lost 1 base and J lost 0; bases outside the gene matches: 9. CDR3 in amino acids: CASSLVTSGGQSSTDTQYF. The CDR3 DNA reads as TGTGCCAGCAGCTTAGTCACTAGCGGGGGCCAGAGTAGCACAGATACGCAGTATTTT.

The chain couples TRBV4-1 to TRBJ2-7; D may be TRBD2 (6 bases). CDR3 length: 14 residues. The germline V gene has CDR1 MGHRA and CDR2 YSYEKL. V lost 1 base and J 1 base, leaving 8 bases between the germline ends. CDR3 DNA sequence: TGCGCCAGCAGCCAAGCGGGGGTTTCCTACGAGCAGTACTTC. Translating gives CASSQAGVSYEQYF.

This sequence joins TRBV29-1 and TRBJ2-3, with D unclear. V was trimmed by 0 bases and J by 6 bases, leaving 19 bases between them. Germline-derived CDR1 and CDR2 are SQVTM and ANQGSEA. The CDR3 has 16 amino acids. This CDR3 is CSVEDQAHPLRDTQYF. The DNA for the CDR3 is TGCAGCGTTGAAGATCAGGCACACCCGCTTCGGGATACGCAGTATTTT.

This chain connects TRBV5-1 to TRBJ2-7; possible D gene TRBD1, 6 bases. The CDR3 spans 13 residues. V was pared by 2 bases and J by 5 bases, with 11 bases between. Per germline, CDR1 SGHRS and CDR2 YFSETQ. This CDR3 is CASSFTGTNEQYF. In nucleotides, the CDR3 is TGCGCCAGCAGCTTTACAGGGACAAACGAGCAGTACTTC.

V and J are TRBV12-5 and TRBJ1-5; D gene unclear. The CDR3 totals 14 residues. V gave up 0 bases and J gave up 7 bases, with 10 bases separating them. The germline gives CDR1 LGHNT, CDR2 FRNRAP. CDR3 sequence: CASGLVGEGQPQHF. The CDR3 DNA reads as TGTGCTAGTGGTTTGGTCGGCGAGGGACAGCCCCAGCATTTT. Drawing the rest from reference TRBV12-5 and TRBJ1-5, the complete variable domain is DARVTQTPRHKVTEMGQEVTMRCQPILGHNTVFWYRQTMMQGLELLAYFRNRAPLDDSGMPKDRFSAEMPDATLATLKIQPSEPRDSAVYFCASGLVGEGQPQHFGDGTRLSIL.

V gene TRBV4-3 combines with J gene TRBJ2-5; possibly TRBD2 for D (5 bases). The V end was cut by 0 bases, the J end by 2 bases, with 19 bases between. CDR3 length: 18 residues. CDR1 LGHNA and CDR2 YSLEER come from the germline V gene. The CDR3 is CASSQEGNGEGQQETQYF. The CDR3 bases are TGCGCCAGCAGCCAAGAAGGGAATGGTGAGGGCCAACAAGAGACCCAGTACTTC.

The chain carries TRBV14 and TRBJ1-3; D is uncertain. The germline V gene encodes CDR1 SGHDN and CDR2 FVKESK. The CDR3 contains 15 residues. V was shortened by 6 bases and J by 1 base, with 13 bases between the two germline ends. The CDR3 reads CASSLGRLSGNTIYF. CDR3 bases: TGTGCCAGCAGTCTAGGTCGCTTATCTGGAAACACCATATATTTT.

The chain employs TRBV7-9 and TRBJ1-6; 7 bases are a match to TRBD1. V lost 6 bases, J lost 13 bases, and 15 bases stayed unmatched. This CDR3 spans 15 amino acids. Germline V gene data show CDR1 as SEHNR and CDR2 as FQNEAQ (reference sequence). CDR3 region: CASRRQGRDKSPLHF. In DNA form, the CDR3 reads TGTGCCAGCAGGCGACAGGGACGCGATAAGTCCCCCCTCCACTTT.

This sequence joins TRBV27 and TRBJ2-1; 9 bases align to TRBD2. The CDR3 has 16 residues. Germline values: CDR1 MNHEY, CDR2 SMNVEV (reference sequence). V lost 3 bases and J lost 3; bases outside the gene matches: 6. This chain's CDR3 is CASSFASGEVYNEQFF. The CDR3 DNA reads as TGTGCCAGCAGTTTCGCTAGCGGGGAAGTCTACAATGAGCAGTTCTTC.

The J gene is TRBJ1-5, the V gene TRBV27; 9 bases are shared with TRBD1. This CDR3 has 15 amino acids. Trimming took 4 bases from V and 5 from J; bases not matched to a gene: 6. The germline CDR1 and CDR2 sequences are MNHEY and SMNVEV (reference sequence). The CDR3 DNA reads TGTGCCAGCAGTTCCGGGACAGGGTTTGATCAGCCCCAGCATTTT. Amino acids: CASSSGTGFDQPQHF.

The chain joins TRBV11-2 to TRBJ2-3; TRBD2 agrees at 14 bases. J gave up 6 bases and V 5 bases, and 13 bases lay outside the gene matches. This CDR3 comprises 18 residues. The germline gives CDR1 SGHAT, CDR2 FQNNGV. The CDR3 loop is CASSLVGTSGGDLDTQYF. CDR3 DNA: TGTGCCAGCAGCCTGGTGGGGACTAGCGGGGGTGACCTTGATACGCAGTATTTT.

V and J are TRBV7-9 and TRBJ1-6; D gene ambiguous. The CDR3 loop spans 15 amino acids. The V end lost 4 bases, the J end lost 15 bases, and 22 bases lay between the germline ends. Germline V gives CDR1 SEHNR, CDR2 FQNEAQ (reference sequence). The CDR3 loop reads CASSSPEPSNEGLHF. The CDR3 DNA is TGTGCCAGCAGCTCCCCCGAACCTTCGAACGAGGGCCTCCACTTT.

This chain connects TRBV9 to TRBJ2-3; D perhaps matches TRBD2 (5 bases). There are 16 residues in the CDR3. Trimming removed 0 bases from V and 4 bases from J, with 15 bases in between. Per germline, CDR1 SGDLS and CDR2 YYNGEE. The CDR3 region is CASSVGVFLASDTQYF. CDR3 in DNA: TGTGCCAGCAGCGTAGGAGTGTTCCTAGCATCAGATACGCAGTATTTT.

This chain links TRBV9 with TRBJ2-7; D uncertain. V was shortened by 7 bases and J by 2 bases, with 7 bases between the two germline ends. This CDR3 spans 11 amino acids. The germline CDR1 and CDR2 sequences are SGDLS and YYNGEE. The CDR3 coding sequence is TGTGCCAGCCGCGACACCTACGAGCAGTACTTC. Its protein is CASRDTYEQYF. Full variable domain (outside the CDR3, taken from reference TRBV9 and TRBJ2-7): DSGVTQTPKHLITATGQRVTLRCSPRSGDLSVYWYQQSLDQGLQFLIQYYNGEERAKGNILERFSAQQFPDLHSELNLSSLELGDSALYFCASRDTYEQYFGPGTRLTVT.

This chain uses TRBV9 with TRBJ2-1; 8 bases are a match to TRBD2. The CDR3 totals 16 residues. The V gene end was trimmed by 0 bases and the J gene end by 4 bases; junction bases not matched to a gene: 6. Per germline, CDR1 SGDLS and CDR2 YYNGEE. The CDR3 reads CASSVVQAGAYNEQFF. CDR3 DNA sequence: TGTGCCAGCAGCGTAGTGCAAGCGGGGGCGTACAATGAGCAGTTCTTC. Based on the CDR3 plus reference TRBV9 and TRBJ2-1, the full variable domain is DSGVTQTPKHLITATGQRVTLRCSPRSGDLSVYWYQQSLDQGLQFLIQYYNGEERAKGNILERFSAQQFPDLHSELNLSSLELGDSALYFCASSVVQAGAYNEQFFGPGTRLTVL.

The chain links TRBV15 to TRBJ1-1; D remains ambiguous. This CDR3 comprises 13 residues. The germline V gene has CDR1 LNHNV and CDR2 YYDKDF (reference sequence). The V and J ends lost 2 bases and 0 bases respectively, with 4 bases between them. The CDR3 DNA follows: TGTGCCACCAGCAGACAGGTGAACACTGAAGCTTTCTTT. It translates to CATSRQVNTEAFF.

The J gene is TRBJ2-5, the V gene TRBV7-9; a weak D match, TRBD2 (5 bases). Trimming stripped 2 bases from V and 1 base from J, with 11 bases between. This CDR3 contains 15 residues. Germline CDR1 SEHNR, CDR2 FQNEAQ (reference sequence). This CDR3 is CASSLNQLAQETQYF. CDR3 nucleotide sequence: TGTGCCAGCAGCTTAAACCAGCTAGCCCAAGAGACCCAGTACTTC.

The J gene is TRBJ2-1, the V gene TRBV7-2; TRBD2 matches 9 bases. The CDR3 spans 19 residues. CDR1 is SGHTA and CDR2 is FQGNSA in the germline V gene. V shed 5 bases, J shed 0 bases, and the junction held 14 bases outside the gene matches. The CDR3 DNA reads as TGTGCCAGCAGCGTAGGCGGGGGGGCCTTCCCCCGCTCCTACAATGAGCAGTTCTTC. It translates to CASSVGGGAFPRSYNEQFF.

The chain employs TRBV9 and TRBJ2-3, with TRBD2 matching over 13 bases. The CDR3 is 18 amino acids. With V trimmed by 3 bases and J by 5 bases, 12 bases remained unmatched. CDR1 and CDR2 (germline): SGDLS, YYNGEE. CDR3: CASSGLALAGGPGDTQYF. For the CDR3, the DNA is TGTGCCAGCAGCGGGCTTGCACTAGCGGGGGGGCCGGGAGATACGCAGTATTTT.

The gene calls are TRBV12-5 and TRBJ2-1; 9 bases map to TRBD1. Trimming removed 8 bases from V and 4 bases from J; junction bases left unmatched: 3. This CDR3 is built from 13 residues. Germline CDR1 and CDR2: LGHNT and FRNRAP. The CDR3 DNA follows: TGTGCTAGTCGACAGGGGGGATACAATGAGCAGTTCTTC. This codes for CASRQGGYNEQFF.

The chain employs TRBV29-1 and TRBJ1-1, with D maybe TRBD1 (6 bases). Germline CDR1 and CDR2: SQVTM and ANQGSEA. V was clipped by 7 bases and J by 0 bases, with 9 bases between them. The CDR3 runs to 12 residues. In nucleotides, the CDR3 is TGCAGCGCGGACAGTATGAACACTGAAGCTTTCTTT. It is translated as CSADSMNTEAFF. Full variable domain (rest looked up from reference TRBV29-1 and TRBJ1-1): SAVISQKPSRDICQRGTSLTIQCQVDSQVTMMFWYRQQPGQSLTLIATANQGSEATYESGFVIDKFPISRPNLTFSTLTVSNMSPEDSSIYLCSADSMNTEAFFGQGTRLTVV.

The CDR3 is CASSVGTSDTDTQYF. CDR3 DNA sequence: TGTGCCAGCAGTGTCGGGACTAGCGACACAGATACGCAGTATTTT. V and J are TRBV6-4 and TRBJ2-3; 10 positions agree with TRBD2. The V and J ends lost 4 bases and 2 bases, in that order; junction bases with no gene match: 3. This CDR3 is 15 amino acids long. Per germline, CDR1 MRHNA and CDR2 SNTAGT.

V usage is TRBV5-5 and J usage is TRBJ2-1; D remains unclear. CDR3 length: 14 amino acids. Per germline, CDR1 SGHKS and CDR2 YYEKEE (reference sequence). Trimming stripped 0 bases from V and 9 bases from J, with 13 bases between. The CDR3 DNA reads TGTGCCAGCAGCTTGGCCAAGGCGGTCCTTGAGCAGTTCTTC. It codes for CASSLAKAVLEQFF.

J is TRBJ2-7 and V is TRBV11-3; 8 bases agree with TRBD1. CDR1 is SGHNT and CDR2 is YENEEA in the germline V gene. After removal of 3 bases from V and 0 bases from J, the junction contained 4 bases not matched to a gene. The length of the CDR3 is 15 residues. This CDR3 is CASSFHRGNSYEQYF. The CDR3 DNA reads TGTGCCAGCAGCTTCCACAGGGGGAACTCCTACGAGCAGTACTTC.

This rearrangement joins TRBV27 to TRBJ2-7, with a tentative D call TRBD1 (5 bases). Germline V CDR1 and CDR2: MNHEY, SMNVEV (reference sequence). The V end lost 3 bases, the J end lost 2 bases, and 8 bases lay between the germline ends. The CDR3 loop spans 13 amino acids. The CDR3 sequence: CASSFGQTYEQYF. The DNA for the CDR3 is TGTGCCAGCAGTTTCGGACAAACCTACGAGCAGTACTTC.

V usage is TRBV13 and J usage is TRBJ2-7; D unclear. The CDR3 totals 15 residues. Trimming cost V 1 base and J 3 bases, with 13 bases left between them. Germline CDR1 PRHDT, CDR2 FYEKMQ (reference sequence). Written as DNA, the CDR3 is TGTGCCAGCAGCTTAGACGAGGAAGGAGTCTACGAGCAGTACTTC. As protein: CASSLDEEGVYEQYF.

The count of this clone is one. The CDR3 bases are TGTGCCAGCAGTTTATCGTTGGGTGGGGAGCTGTTTTTT. This gives the protein CASSLSLGGELFF. This rearrangement joins TRBV27 to TRBJ2-2; D is undetermined. Germline V gene lookup returns CDR1 MNHEY and CDR2 SMNVEV (reference sequence). The CDR3 contains 13 residues. V lost 0 bases to trimming and J lost 8 bases, with 7 bases between them.